The 26 T cell receptor beta chains listed next were all sequenced from one sample in a study of PD-L1 blockade in urothelial cancer. Measured with immunoSEQ multiplex PCR; TCRdb has only the in-frame clones, and not every one. In the table there are about 45,000 clones, around 80% of which are singletons. The time point: peripheral blood 6 weeks after treatment start. Sequencing was performed on PBMCs, taken around atezolizumab (anti-PD-L1) treatment. The receptors were sampled from a man aged 55 to 70 with urothelial cancer.

The chain is built from TRBV27 and TRBJ2-7; 7 nucleotides match TRBD1. V shed 6 bases, J shed 4 bases, and the junction held 9 bases outside the gene matches. The germline gives CDR1 MNHEY, CDR2 SMNVEV (reference sequence). The length of the CDR3 is 14 residues. In DNA, the CDR3 is TGTGCCAGCAGCTCCACGACAGGGCCGTACGAGCAGTACTTC. Residues: CASSSTTGPYEQYF.

The rearrangement uses TRBV29-1 and TRBJ1-1; maybe TRBD1 (6 bases). Trimming cost V 5 bases and J 4 bases, with 11 bases left between them. The CDR3 extends over 12 amino acids. Germline V gene lookup returns CDR1 SQVTM and CDR2 ANQGSEA. The CDR3, as DNA: TGCAGCGTTAGGGGGACGGGCACTGAAGCTTTCTTT. As protein: CSVRGTGTEAFF. Combining the CDR3 with reference TRBV29-1 and TRBJ1-1 gives the whole variable domain SAVISQKPSRDICQRGTSLTIQCQVDSQVTMMFWYRQQPGQSLTLIATANQGSEATYESGFVIDKFPISRPNLTFSTLTVSNMSPEDSSIYLCSVRGTGTEAFFGQGTRLTVV.

The gene calls are TRBV5-1 and TRBJ2-5; a weak D match, TRBD2 (6 bases). Trimming pared 6 bases from V and 5 bases from J, leaving 14 bases between. Germline V gene lookup returns CDR1 SGHRS and CDR2 YFSETQ. The CDR3 is 13 amino acids. The CDR3 sequence: CASKGTPRETQYF. The CDR3 coding sequence is TGCGCCAGCAAAGGGACTCCCAGGGAGACCCAGTACTTC.

This clone was seen a few times. The chain is built from TRBV11-2 and TRBJ1-3; D gene unclear. The CDR3 runs to 12 residues. Germline V lookup: CDR1 SGHAT, CDR2 FQNNGV. V shed 9 bases and J shed 3 bases, with 9 bases lying between them. This chain's CDR3 is CASRANGNTIYF. As DNA, the CDR3 is TGTGCCAGTCGAGCTAATGGAAACACCATATATTTT.

The chain employs TRBV6-4 and TRBJ1-2; 8 nucleotides match TRBD1. Germline-derived CDR1 and CDR2 are MRHNA and SNTAGT. The CDR3 contains 15 residues. V trimming: 6 bases; J trimming: 4 bases; junction bases outside the gene matches: 10. The CDR3 loop is CASSKDRAISYGYTF. In DNA, the CDR3 is TGTGCCAGCAGCAAGGACAGGGCGATAAGCTATGGCTACACCTTC.

The gene calls are TRBV27 and TRBJ1-6; D not resolved. V was cut by 6 bases and J by 8 bases, with 17 bases left in between. CDR3 length: 15 residues. Per germline, CDR1 MNHEY and CDR2 SMNVEV (reference sequence). The CDR3 region has the DNA TGTGCCAGCAGAACCAGGACGGGGAGTCATTCACCCCTCCACTTT. Translation: CASRTRTGSHSPLHF.

The CDR3 DNA follows: TGTGCCAGCAGTTTATCCCGGGACAGACTTAGTGGCTACACCTTC. Amino acids: CASSLSRDRLSGYTF. V usage is TRBV27 and J usage is TRBJ1-2, with 7 bases identical to TRBD1. Germline CDR1 is MNHEY and CDR2 is SMNVEV (reference sequence). The CDR3 runs 15 residues. Trimming at V came to 0 bases and at J to 7 bases, leaving 8 bases not matched to a gene.

This chain joins TRBV4-1 and TRBJ2-6; possibly TRBD1 for D (6 bases). The V end was cut by 0 bases, the J end by 3 bases, with 15 bases between. The germline V gene encodes CDR1 MGHRA and CDR2 YSYEKL. The length of the CDR3 is 18 residues. The DNA for the CDR3 is TGCGCCAGCAGCCAAGAAGGTGCAGGGGACGGTGGGGCCAACGTCCTGACTTTC. The encoded protein is CASSQEGAGDGGANVLTF.

The chain carries TRBV11-2 and TRBJ2-5, with a weak D call TRBD2 (6 bases). V shed 4 bases and J shed 6 bases, with 9 bases lying between them. The germline V gene has CDR1 SGHAT and CDR2 FQNNGV. The CDR3 has 12 amino acids. CDR3 region: CASSSGLKTQYF. The DNA of the CDR3 is TGTGCCAGCAGCTCAGGACTAAAGACCCAGTACTTC.

V and J are TRBV19 and TRBJ2-2; 8 positions agree with TRBD2. The CDR3 consists of 16 residues. V lost 10 bases, J lost 0 bases, and 10 bases stayed unmatched. CDR1 is LNHDA and CDR2 is SQIVND in the germline V gene (reference sequence). Here the CDR3 reads CATTGRGGANTGELFF. The CDR3, as DNA: TGTGCCACCACCGGGAGGGGGGGGGCGAACACCGGGGAGCTGTTTTTT.

The rearrangement joins TRBV7-2 to TRBJ2-7; 12 bases are a match to TRBD2. The J segment lost 4 bases and the V segment lost 1 base, leaving 8 bases of the junction unmatched. This CDR3 has 17 residues. Looked up from germline, CDR1 is SGHTA and CDR2 is FQGNSA. The CDR3 nucleotides read TGTGCCAGCAGCTTAGTGGCTAGCGGGGGGGCAGTGTACGAGCAGTACTTC. Encoded protein: CASSLVASGGAVYEQYF.

V and J are TRBV29-1 and TRBJ2-7; 7 bases are shared with TRBD1. CDR1 and CDR2 from the germline V gene are SQVTM and ANQGSEA. V dropped 5 bases and J dropped 3; count of bases not matched to a gene: 7. The CDR3 is 13 residues long. CDR3 DNA: TGCAGCGTTAGGGTGACAGGGATCTACGAGCAGTACTTC. Translating it yields CSVRVTGIYEQYF.

The CDR3 nucleotides read TGTGCCAGCAGTTACTCGGGACACAGCACAGATACGCAGTATTTT. Translation: CASSYSGHSTDTQYF. This chain uses TRBV6-6 with TRBJ2-3, with D perhaps matching TRBD1 (6 bases). Germline assignment: CDR1 MNHNY and CDR2 SVGAGI (reference sequence). Trimming pared 0 bases from V and 0 bases from J, leaving 7 bases between. The CDR3 consists of 15 residues.

This clone has a handful of counts. This sequence joins TRBV4-1 and TRBJ1-6; maybe TRBD1 (6 bases). Germline CDR1 and CDR2: MGHRA and YSYEKL. The CDR3 is 13 residues long. V was cut by 0 bases and J by 10 bases, with 7 bases left in between. CDR3 nucleotides: TGCGCCAGCAGCCAAGAACAGGGATCACCCCTCCACTTT. This gives the protein CASSQEQGSPLHF.

The V and J genes are TRBV6-5 and TRBJ1-1, with D possibly being TRBD1 (6 bases). The CDR3 covers 14 residues. V gave up 4 bases and J gave up 5 bases, with 14 bases separating them. Germline values: CDR1 MNHEY, CDR2 SVGAGI. The CDR3 nucleotides are TGTGCCAGCAGTTCGACAGGTCTTGGAACTGAAGCTTTCTTT. Its translation is CASSSTGLGTEAFF.

The chain has TRBV6-7 and TRBJ2-1; perhaps TRBD1 as D (6 bases). TRBV6-7 is recorded as an ORF, its role being uncertain. CDR3 length: 15 residues. The ends were cut back, 4 bases at V and 0 bases at J, with 10 bases in the middle. This CDR3 is CASSSTGSSYNEQFF. The CDR3 DNA sequence: TGTGCCAGCAGTTCGACAGGTAGCTCCTACAATGAGCAGTTCTTC.

The genes are TRBV7-6 and TRBJ2-5; D is undetermined. Germline V gene data show CDR1 as SGHVS and CDR2 as FNYEAQ. This CDR3 has 15 residues. Deletions cut 4 bases from V and 2 bases from J, with 14 bases between. The CDR3 bases are TGTGCCAGCAGCTCCCCGTGGGCCGCGCAAGAGACCCAGTACTTC. It yields the protein CASSSPWAAQETQYF.

The V call is TRBV10-3, the J call TRBJ1-5; no reliable D call. The germline V gene has CDR1 ENHRY and CDR2 SYGVKD. The germline V and J ends were trimmed by 0 bases and 6 bases, with 9 bases remaining between them. The CDR3 spans 14 residues. CDR3 in amino acids: CAISESPVGQPQHF. The DNA of the CDR3 is TGTGCCATCAGTGAGTCGCCGGTCGGTCAGCCCCAGCATTTT.

The chain employs TRBV5-6 and TRBJ2-7; a possible D gene is TRBD2 (5 bases). CDR3 length equals 15 residues. The germline V and J ends were trimmed by 2 bases and 2 bases, with 14 bases remaining between them. Germline V gene lookup returns CDR1 SGHDT and CDR2 YYEEEE. The CDR3 coding sequence is TGTGCCAGCAGCTTTGGATTAGCGCCAACCTACGAGCAGTACTTC. It is translated as CASSFGLAPTYEQYF.

This chain joins TRBV6-1 and TRBJ2-1, with 8 bases lining up with TRBD1. CDR1 and CDR2 from the germline V gene are MNHNS and SASEGT. Trimming removed 4 bases from V and 3 bases from J; junction bases left unmatched: 14. The CDR3 extends over 18 amino acids. CDR3 sequence: CASSAPRGRTGNYNEQFF. The CDR3 DNA is TGTGCCAGCAGTGCACCCAGGGGGAGGACAGGGAACTACAATGAGCAGTTCTTC.

The chain has TRBV4-2 and TRBJ1-2; 7 nucleotides line up with TRBD1. The CDR3 has 16 residues. V lost 1 base and J lost 6; bases outside the gene matches: 11. Germline CDR1 reads LGHNA; CDR2 reads YNFKEQ. The CDR3 region is CASSQGGNQGVDGYTF. In nucleotides, the CDR3 is TGTGCCAGCAGCCAAGGAGGAAATCAGGGGGTTGATGGCTACACCTTC.

J is TRBJ1-3 and V is TRBV5-1; D is perhaps TRBD1 (6 bases). The CDR3 spans 17 residues. The V end was cut by 3 bases, the J end by 0 bases, with 16 bases between. Germline values: CDR1 SGHRS, CDR2 YFSETQ. The CDR3 DNA follows: TGCGCCAGCAGCTCAAGGGGGGGGCCAGGCTCTGGAAACACCATATATTTT. Residues: CASSSRGGPGSGNTIYF.

The genes are TRBV19 and TRBJ2-3; D not certain. The CDR3 sequence is 13 residues long. Germline lookup yields CDR1 LNHDA and CDR2 SQIVND (reference sequence). The V and J ends lost 4 bases and 7 bases respectively, with 12 bases between them. The CDR3 DNA reads TGTGCCAGTAGTAACCAGAGACAAAATACGCAGTATTTT. The encoded protein is CASSNQRQNTQYF.

J is TRBJ2-7 and V is TRBV29-1, with 9 positions matching TRBD1. V lost 5 bases to trimming and J lost 4 bases; unmatched junction nucleotides: 18. This CDR3 comprises 17 residues. Germline V CDR1 and CDR2: SQVTM, ANQGSEA. The CDR3 here is CSVIGLTGGAGIYEQYF. CDR3 in DNA: TGCAGCGTTATAGGCCTCACAGGGGGCGCGGGGATTTACGAGCAGTACTTC.

The DNA for the CDR3 is TGTGCCAGCAGTGAAGCTGGGGTCCGGGACCTGGGAGGAGATACGCAGTATTTT. This codes for CASSEAGVRDLGGDTQYF. The J gene is TRBJ2-3, the V gene TRBV2; a possible D gene is TRBD2 (6 bases). Between the trimmed V and J ends, which lost 0 bases and 5 bases, there was a span of 21 bases. From germline, CDR1 is SNHLY and CDR2 FYNNEI. This CDR3 has 18 amino acids.

V is TRBV20-1 and J is TRBJ2-5, with D tentatively TRBD2 (6 bases). V lost 7 bases, J lost 1 base, and 7 bases lay in between. Germline assignment: CDR1 DFQATT and CDR2 SNEGSKA (reference sequence). The CDR3 runs to 11 residues. In nucleotides, the CDR3 is TGCAGTGGGAGGGCCCAAGAGACCCAGTACTTC. As protein: CSGRAQETQYF.